This TCR beta chain was identified in a study of cytomegalovirus exposure and HLA in healthy donors. As to this clone: Antigen: not known. The junction departs from the called germline gene at one end, perhaps through a read error.

CDR3 length: 15 residues. Germline assignment: CDR1 SGHTA and CDR2 FQGNSA. A multiplex PCR was run with 60 Vbeta primers and 13 Jbeta primers. The repertoire was sequenced with immunoSEQ multiplex PCR; TCRdb's copy has only in-frame clones and lacks some. The sample has about 130,000 clones; roughly 81% are singletons. Findings of the study overall: The authors confirmed in vitro that a few CMV-associated chains were specific for CMV antigens. CMV serostatus was the only recorded immune exposure for donors.

J is TRBJ1-2 and V is TRBV7-2; D is possibly TRBD1 (5 bases). The sequencing input was PBMCs. The receptor was isolated from a woman younger than 45 in good health and CMV-seronegative. This CDR3 is CASSLAGQGVYGYTF. The CDR3 DNA is TGTGCCAGCAGCCTAGCCGGACAAGGGGTCTATGGCTACACCTTC.